This is a list of T cell receptor beta chains from one sample in a study of cytomegalovirus exposure and HLA in healthy donors. Using immunoSEQ multiplex PCR, the repertoire was profiled, and TCRdb retains in-frame clones only, with some absent. The table lists about 200,000 clones, 80% to 90% of them singletons. Material: PBMCs. These receptors were collected from a woman in her 30s in good health and CMV-seropositive. The CDR3 runs from the conserved cysteine through the conserved F or W. The D gene is left open where the match is weak. Rows may omit the clone size; those that give it use once, few, many or a size class.

J gene,D gene,V gene,clone size,CDR3 protein,CDR3 DNA
TRBJ1-2,.,TRBV7-8,.,CASSLETGRGLSYGYTF,TGTGCCAGCAGCTTAGAGACGGGCAGGGGTCTTTCTTATGGCTACACCTTC
TRBJ2-3,TRBD2,TRBV6-4,.,CASSDELAGTQYF,TGTGCCAGCAGTGACGAACTAGCGGGTACGCAGTATTTT
TRBJ1-2,TRBD1,TRBV5-1,.,CASSLGIRTGNYGYTF,TGCGCCAGCAGCTTGGGGATTCGGACAGGGAACTATGGCTACACCTTC
TRBJ2-7,TRBD1,TRBV13,.,CASSTAGTGSYEQYF,TGTGCCAGCAGCACCGCCGGGACAGGGTCCTACGAGCAGTACTTC
TRBJ1-4,.,TRBV5-6,.,CASSLSRARKLFF,TGTGCCAGCAGCTTGTCCAGGGCACGGAAACTGTTTTTT
TRBJ1-1,TRBD1,TRBV25-1,.,CATWDSNTEAFF,TGTGCCACCTGGGACAGCAACACTGAAGCTTTCTTT
TRBJ1-2,.,TRBV28,once,CASSSYYGYTF,TGTGCCAGCAGTTCTTACTATGGCTACACCTTC
TRBJ2-2,.,TRBV5-5,.,CASSPTGSLSGELFF,TGTGCCAGCAGCCCGACAGGAAGTTTATCCGGGGAGCTGTTTTTT
TRBJ1-1,TRBD1,TRBV5-1,.,CASSLGGQRLVRTEAFF,TGCGCCAGCAGCCTGGGGGGACAGCGGTTGGTGAGAACTGAAGCTTTCTTT
TRBJ2-5,TRBD1,TRBV29-1,.,CSVGDRGTETQYF,TGCAGCGTCGGGGACAGGGGTACAGAGACCCAGTACTTC
TRBJ2-5,TRBD2,TRBV6-1,.,CASSELAGTQETQYF,TGTGCCAGCAGTGAATTAGCGGGCACCCAAGAGACCCAGTACTTC
TRBJ2-3,TRBD1,TRBV5-1,.,CASSLGTETDTQYF,TGCGCCAGCAGCTTAGGGACAGAAACAGATACGCAGTATTTT
TRBJ2-6,TRBD1,TRBV10-1,.,CASSDRGPGANVLTF,TGCGCCAGCAGTGACAGGGGGCCTGGGGCCAACGTCCTGACTTTC
TRBJ2-3,.,TRBV29-1,.,CSVGGGGSTDTQYF,TGCAGCGTTGGGGGGGGCGGGAGTACAGATACGCAGTATTTT
TRBJ2-7,.,TRBV27,once,CASSLRGYEQYF,TGTGCCAGCAGTTTAAGGGGGTACGAGCAGTACTTC
TRBJ2-1,TRBD2,TRBV5-1,.,CASSELAGKHNEQFF,TGCGCCAGCAGCGAACTAGCGGGTAAACACAATGAGCAGTTCTTC
TRBJ2-1,.,TRBV5-1,.,CASSLADSLGEQFF,TGCGCCAGCAGCTTGGCGGACAGTCTCGGGGAGCAGTTCTTC
TRBJ2-2,.,TRBV27,.,CASSLSTNTGELFF,TGTGCCAGCAGTTTATCCACGAACACCGGGGAGCTGTTTTTT
TRBJ2-5,TRBD2,TRBV4-1,.,CASSQGSGRASLKETQYF,TGCGCCAGCAGCCAAGGAAGCGGGAGGGCGTCATTAAAAGAGACCCAGTACTTC
TRBJ2-2,.,TRBV5-1,.,CASSLGGFNTGELFF,TGCGCCAGCAGCTTGGGAGGGTTTAACACCGGGGAGCTGTTTTTT
TRBJ1-4,TRBD1,TRBV6-6,.,CASSDRGNNEKLFF,TGTGCCAGCAGTGACAGGGGGAATAATGAAAAACTGTTTTTT
TRBJ1-1,.,TRBV5-1,.,CASSLPGENTEAFF,TGCGCCAGCAGCTTACCGGGGGAGAACACTGAAGCTTTCTTT
TRBJ2-4,.,TRBV2,.,CASSAISDTRIKNIQYF,TGTGCCAGCAGTGCGATTAGTGACACCAGAATTAAAAACATTCAGTACTTC
TRBJ1-1,TRBD1,TRBV27,.,CASSTYRGGTEAFF,TGTGCCAGCAGTACGTACAGGGGGGGCACTGAAGCTTTCTTT
TRBJ2-7,.,TRBV20-1,.,CSASPEDEQYF,TGCAGTGCGTCCCCCGAGGACGAGCAGTACTTC
TRBJ2-7,.,TRBV5-1,.,CASSYGGGETYEQYF,TGCGCCAGCAGTTACGGAGGCGGGGAGACCTACGAGCAGTACTTC
TRBJ2-7,.,TRBV19,.,CASSTLLGSQGGPYEQYF,TGTGCCAGTAGTACCCTCTTGGGTTCGCAGGGGGGACCCTACGAGCAGTACTTC
TRBJ2-7,TRBD2,TRBV6-6,.,CASSPRTSGAYEQYF,TGTGCCAGCAGTCCCCGGACTAGCGGAGCATACGAGCAGTACTTC
TRBJ2-7,TRBD1,TRBV5-4,.,CASSFRQGTYEQYF,TGTGCCAGCAGCTTCCGACAGGGTACCTACGAGCAGTACTTC
TRBJ1-1,.,TRBV30,.,CAWSVGAWIAFF,TGTGCCTGGAGTGTGGGGGCGTGGATAGCTTTCTTT
TRBJ1-1,.,TRBV28,.,CATLYTEAFF,TGTGCCACCCTATACACTGAAGCTTTCTTT
TRBJ2-3,TRBD2,TRBV9,.,CASSATSGRLSDTQYF,TGTGCCAGCAGCGCGACTAGCGGGAGGCTCTCAGATACGCAGTATTTT
TRBJ2-5,.,TRBV28,many,CASSLFSTGDQETQYF,TGTGCCAGCAGTTTATTTTCGACGGGGGACCAAGAGACCCAGTACTTC
TRBJ1-5,TRBD1,TRBV7-2,.,CASSFQGDQPQHF,TGTGCCAGCAGCTTTCAGGGGGATCAGCCCCAGCATTTT
TRBJ1-1,.,TRBV15,.,CATSRPTVNTEAFF,TGTGCCACCAGCCGGCCTACAGTGAACACTGAAGCTTTCTTT
TRBJ1-1,.,TRBV7-2,few,CASSARLMTEAFF,TGTGCCAGCAGCGCCAGACTAATGACTGAAGCTTTCTTT
TRBJ1-3,.,TRBV5-8,.,CASSLYSGNTIYF,TGTGCCAGCAGCCTCTACTCTGGAAACACCATATATTTT